This entry lists 31 T cell receptor beta chains sequenced from one sample in a study of regulatory T cells in long-lasting Graves disease. Specified time point: newly diagnosed GD, antithyroid drugs for less than 3 months. PBMC RNA was the source of the TCR library. The authors built TCR beta libraries using iRepertoire HTBI primers and Arm-PCR of CDR3 regions. TCRdb reprocessed the multiplex PCR reads via MiXCR and lists one record per CDR3 protein. Counted here are hundreds of thousands of distinct CDR3 sequences, roughly 16% occurring once; the ten biggest clones make up around 19%. These data were also filed under a second study, of T cells in Graves' hyperthyroidism and ophthalmopathy.

The sample in question was peripheral blood mononuclear cells (PBMCs), obtained at new diagnosis, from a patient treated with antithyroid drugs. The receptors shown here come from a woman in her twenties or thirties with Graves disease.

This clonotype has at least ten counts. This sequence joins TRBV5-1 and TRBJ1-1; TRBD1 aligns across 9 bases. CDR1 is SGHRS, CDR2 YFSETQ, per germline. The length of the CDR3 is 14 residues. The ends lost 7 bases at V and 1 base at J; junction bases unmatched: 5. The CDR3 sequence is CASGKQGANTEAFF. DNA for the CDR3: TGCGCCAGCGGTAAACAGGGGGCGAACACTGAAGCTTTCTTT.

The chain joins TRBV30 to TRBJ1-2; D gene unclear. V was clipped by 5 bases and J by 4 bases, with 8 bases between them. From germline, CDR1 is GTSNPN and CDR2 SVGIG (reference sequence). This CDR3 is 11 amino acids long. CDR3 region: CAWQRGYGYTF. CDR3 DNA: TGTGCCTGGCAGCGAGGCTATGGCTACACCTTC.

The V call is TRBV18, the J call TRBJ2-3, with D tentatively TRBD1 (6 bases). Germline V gene sequence: CDR1 KGHSH, CDR2 LQKENI. V lost 4 bases to trimming and J lost 0 bases, with 14 bases between them. This CDR3 is built from 16 residues. CDR3 sequence: CASSHSGQRSTDTQYF. CDR3 nucleotide sequence: TGTGCCAGCTCACACTCCGGACAGAGAAGCACAGATACGCAGTATTTT.

This clonotype has more than one count but fewer than ten. The CDR3 coding sequence is TGCGCCAGCAGCGCCACGGCCGGGACAGGGCTTGTAGCTTTCTTT. Translated, it gives CASSATAGTGLVAFF. V gene TRBV5-1 combines with J gene TRBJ1-1; 9 nucleotides align to TRBD1. Germline-derived CDR1 and CDR2 are SGHRS and YFSETQ. The CDR3 loop spans 15 amino acids. V dropped 4 bases and J dropped 10; count of bases not matched to a gene: 14.

The table lists this clonotype with many counts. This chain uses TRBV5-1 with TRBJ2-7; 11 bases line up with TRBD2. Trimming removed 0 bases from V and 1 base from J; junction bases left unmatched: 3. The length of the CDR3 is 16 residues. Germline values: CDR1 SGHRS, CDR2 YFSETQ. The CDR3, as DNA: TGCGCCAGCAGCTTGGACCTAGCGGGAGGTTCCTACGAGCAGTACTTC. Its protein product is CASSLDLAGGSYEQYF.

This clonotype was detected only a few times. This sequence joins TRBV18 and TRBJ2-7; 9 positions agree with TRBD2. Trimming at V came to 6 bases and at J to 2 bases, leaving 2 bases not matched to a gene. The CDR3 has 13 residues. The germline CDR1 and CDR2 sequences are KGHSH and LQKENI. The chain's CDR3 is CASSAGGAYEQYF. The CDR3 DNA sequence: TGTGCCAGCTCCGCGGGGGGGGCCTACGAGCAGTACTTC.

This clonotype was seen at least ten times. The rearrangement uses TRBV2 and TRBJ2-3; maybe TRBD2 (5 bases). V was trimmed by 8 bases and J by 3 bases, leaving 12 bases between them. The CDR3 runs 13 residues. Germline V lookup: CDR1 SNHLY, CDR2 FYNNEI. For the CDR3, the DNA is TGTGCCAGCGGAAGCCGGGGAACAGATACGCAGTATTTT. Translated: CASGSRGTDTQYF.

The chain joins TRBV20-1 to TRBJ2-7, with unresolved D. The CDR3 has 11 residues. Germline assignment: CDR1 DFQATT and CDR2 SNEGSKA (reference sequence). The V and J ends lost 6 bases and 9 bases respectively, with 15 bases between them. In nucleotides, the CDR3 is TGCAGTGCCCCCCAGCTCCCGGGGCAGTACTTC. This encodes CSAPQLPGQYF.

The chain has TRBV6-2 or TRBV6-3 and TRBJ2-3; 10 bases map to TRBD2. The CDR3 contains 12 residues. CDR1 and CDR2 (germline): MNHEY, SVGEGT. Unmatched junction bases numbered 2, after V lost 10 bases and J lost 4 bases. This CDR3 reads CATSGSSDTQYF. The DNA of the CDR3 is TGTGCCACTAGCGGGAGCTCAGATACGCAGTATTTT.

This clonotype was found many times. The J gene is TRBJ2-7, the V gene TRBV28; 10 bases fit TRBD2. V was pared by 6 bases and J by 4 bases, with 9 bases of the junction left unmatched. CDR1 is MDHEN and CDR2 is SYDVKM in the germline V gene. This CDR3 is built from 15 residues. The CDR3 protein is CASRPYLAGAYEQYF. CDR3 bases: TGTGCCAGCAGACCCTACCTAGCGGGAGCGTACGAGCAGTACTTC.

This clonotype was detected ten times or more. The rearrangement uses TRBV12-3 or TRBV12-4 and TRBJ2-1, with TRBD2 identical over 8 bases. J gave up 2 bases and V 6 bases, and 6 bases lay outside the gene matches. The CDR3 has 15 amino acids. As DNA, the CDR3 is TGTGCCAGCAGAACAAGCGGGGGAGCCTACAATGAGCAGTTCTTC. Translation gives CASRTSGGAYNEQFF.

This clonotype was detected only a few times. The conserved phenylalanine or tryptophan normally closing the CDR3 is absent here, so this likely arose from a read error. V and J are TRBV28 and TRBJ1-1; D gene ambiguous. V lost 5 bases, J lost 8 bases, and 12 bases lay in between. The germline CDR1 and CDR2 sequences are MDHEN and SYDVKM. This CDR3 has 12 residues. The DNA of the CDR3 is TGTGCCAGCAGTCCTCTGTTGACAGAAGCTTTCCTT. Its translation is CASSPLLTEAFL.

The chain employs TRBV30 and TRBJ2-7; tentative D call: TRBD1 (6 bases). The CDR3 has 14 amino acids. V was pared by 0 bases and J by 3 bases, with 12 bases between. Germline CDR1 GTSNPN, CDR2 SVGIG (reference sequence). CDR3 DNA: TGTGCCTGGAGTGTACTGGACAGTAACTACGAGCAGTACTTC. It specifies CAWSVLDSNYEQYF.

V is TRBV7-3 and J is TRBJ1-1; tentative D call: TRBD1 (6 bases). V lost 5 bases and J lost 7, with 14 bases in between. In germline, CDR1 is SGHTA, CDR2 FQGTGA. CDR3 size: 13 residues. CDR3 protein: CASSPRGAGEAFF. The CDR3 DNA sequence: TGTGCCAGCAGCCCGAGGGGGGCCGGTGAAGCTTTCTTT.

At least ten counts were recorded for this clonotype. The gene calls are TRBV6-1 and TRBJ1-1, with D uncertain. This CDR3 comprises 13 residues. Trimming took off 6 bases at V and 4 bases at J, with 12 bases between the two ends. Germline V gene lookup returns CDR1 MNHNS and CDR2 SASEGT. The CDR3 region has the DNA TGTGCCAGCAGGGATCGGAGGGCCACTGAAGCTTTCTTT. Its translation: CASRDRRATEAFF.

The rearrangement uses TRBV9 and TRBJ2-3; 9 bases are a match to TRBD2. This CDR3 comprises 15 residues. Trimming cost V 3 bases and J 4 bases; bases outside gene matches: 6. From germline, CDR1 is SGDLS and CDR2 YYNGEE. This CDR3 reads CASSARTSESDTQYF. CDR3 nucleotides: TGTGCCAGCAGCGCCCGGACTAGCGAGTCAGATACGCAGTATTTT.

This clonotype has a single count. V usage is TRBV6-1 and J usage is TRBJ1-5; D not resolved. The germline V gene encodes CDR1 MNHNS and CDR2 SASEGT. The CDR3 is made up of 14 amino acids. V lost 5 bases, J lost 5 bases, and 13 bases lay in between. This CDR3 reads CASSTLQPDQPQHF. In DNA, the CDR3 is TGTGCCAGCAGTACGCTACAGCCGGATCAGCCCCAGCATTTT.

There are a few counts of this clonotype. The chain uses TRBV30 and TRBJ1-2; TRBD1 aligns across 9 bases. The germline gives CDR1 GTSNPN, CDR2 SVGIG (reference sequence). Unmatched junction bases numbered 11, after V lost 2 bases and J lost 4 bases. CDR3 length: 16 amino acids. The CDR3 here is CAWSTGTGTGSYGYTF. The CDR3 DNA is TGTGCCTGGAGTACCGGGACAGGGACGGGGAGCTATGGCTACACCTTC. Full variable domain (rest looked up from reference TRBV30 and TRBJ1-2): SQTIHQWPATLVQPVGSPLSLECTVEGTSNPNLYWYRQAAGRGLQLLFYSVGIGQISSEVPQNLSASRPQDRQFILSSKKLLLSDSGFYLCAWSTGTGTGSYGYTFGSGTRLTVV.

This clonotype came up many times. The chain combines TRBV6-1 with TRBJ2-5, with 7 bases lining up with TRBD1. V trimming: 1 base; J trimming: 5 bases; junction bases outside the gene matches: 7. CDR3 length: 15 amino acids. Germline CDR1 MNHNS, CDR2 SASEGT. In DNA form, the CDR3 reads TGTGCCAGCAGTGAAGTGGGACAGCCGCGGGAGACCCAGTACTTC. It codes for CASSEVGQPRETQYF.

This clonotype was recorded a few times. J is TRBJ2-6 and V is TRBV19; the D is unclear. Germline loops: CDR1 LNHDA, CDR2 SQIVND (reference sequence). The V end was cut by 2 bases, the J end by 3 bases, with 5 bases between. The CDR3 is 14 amino acids. CDR3 nucleotide sequence: TGTGCCAGTAGTATATCGGGTGGGGCCAACGTCCTGACTTTC. This encodes CASSISGGANVLTF.

The sample holds many counts of this clonotype. The chain is built from TRBV12-3 or TRBV12-4 and TRBJ1-5; a possible D gene is TRBD1 (6 bases). The CDR3 has 16 residues. V lost 7 bases to trimming and J lost 2 bases, with 18 bases between them. CDR3 DNA: TGTGCCAGCACACGGCAGGGGATGGGTCGCAATCAGCCCCAGCATTTT. It yields the protein CASTRQGMGRNQPQHF.

This clonotype was picked up many times. The rearrangement links TRBV20-1 to TRBJ1-5, with 7 nucleotides matching TRBD1. Looked up from germline, CDR1 is DFQATT and CDR2 is SNEGSKA (reference sequence). The CDR3 is made up of 14 amino acids. With 1 base clipped from V and 2 bases from J, the junction kept 2 bases outside the gene matches. CDR3 nucleotide sequence: TGCAGTGCTAGAGTTACAGGGGGCAATCAGCCCCAGCATTTT. This encodes CSARVTGGNQPQHF.

This clonotype was counted a few times. The gene calls are TRBV20-1 and TRBJ1-5; the D gene is possibly TRBD1 (6 bases). The germline CDR1 and CDR2 sequences are DFQATT and SNEGSKA (reference sequence). The germline V and J ends were trimmed by 3 bases and 1 base, with 25 bases remaining between them. This CDR3 spans 19 amino acids. The CDR3 DNA sequence: TGCAGTGCTAGTGACTATACAGGGCGTCCTGGAGGGAGCAATCAGCCCCAGCATTTT. This codes for CSASDYTGRPGGSNQPQHF.

This clonotype was found a few times. The V and J genes are TRBV25-1 and TRBJ1-5; D is perhaps TRBD1 (6 bases). The V end was cut by 9 bases, the J end by 1 base, with 22 bases between. CDR1 MGHDK and CDR2 SYGVNS come from the germline V gene. The CDR3 sequence is 17 residues long. CDR3 bases: TGTGCCAGTGACGGAGGGGGGGCCGTCCCAAGCAATCAGCCCCAGCATTTT. Translation gives CASDGGGAVPSNQPQHF.

This clonotype appeared many times. The CDR3 region is CASSPLGRLDEQYF. The CDR3 DNA is TGTGCCAGCAGCCCCTTGGGGAGGCTCGACGAGCAGTACTTC. The V call is TRBV11-2, the J call TRBJ2-7, with D possibly matching TRBD2 (6 bases). Trimming cost V 5 bases and J 5 bases, with 16 bases left between them. Germline values: CDR1 SGHAT, CDR2 FQNNGV. The CDR3 extends over 14 amino acids.

At least ten counts were recorded for this clonotype. The J gene is TRBJ2-3, the V gene TRBV15, with D perhaps being TRBD1 or TRBD2 (6 bases each). Germline CDR1 is LNHNV and CDR2 is YYDKDF (reference sequence). V lost 1 base and J lost 4, with 15 bases in between. There are 16 residues in the CDR3. For the CDR3, the DNA is TGTGCCACCAGCAGAGTGCAGGGGTGGGGGGCAGATACGCAGTATTTT. Translating gives CATSRVQGWGADTQYF.

This clonotype was observed a few times. V usage is TRBV14 and J usage is TRBJ2-2, with a possible D match to TRBD1 (5 bases). The CDR3 contains 13 residues. Trimming shortened V by 2 bases and J by 7 bases, and 8 bases separated the two germline ends. The germline CDR1 and CDR2 sequences are SGHDN and FVKESK. The CDR3 DNA follows: TGTGCCAGCAGCCAATACCAGGGCGGGGAGCTGTTTTTT. It yields the protein CASSQYQGGELFF. Using reference TRBV14 and TRBJ2-2 for the parts outside the CDR3, the full variable domain is EAGVTQFPSHSVIEKGQTVTLRCDPISGHDNLYWYRRVMGKEIKFLLHFVKESKQDESGMPNNRFLAERTGGTYSTLKVQPAELEDSGVYFCASSQYQGGELFFGEGSRLTVL.

This clonotype was observed many times. This chain links TRBV30 with TRBJ2-3; D may correspond to TRBD1 or TRBD2 (5 bases each). Germline V gene data show CDR1 as GTSNPN and CDR2 as SVGIG (reference sequence). There are 11 residues in the CDR3. Trimming cost V 3 bases and J 9 bases, with 10 bases left between them. CDR3 sequence (DNA): TGTGCCTGGAGCGGGGCGAAGACGCAGTATTTT. Its protein is CAWSGAKTQYF.

In its sample, this clonotype was seen many times. The V call is TRBV5-1, the J call TRBJ2-1; 7 bases agree with TRBD2. This CDR3 contains 14 residues. Per the germline V gene, CDR1 is SGHRS and CDR2 is YFSETQ. Trimming took 2 bases from V and 7 from J; bases not matched to a gene: 6. DNA of the CDR3: TGCGCCAGCAGCTTTGGCGGGAGTACGAATGAGCAGTTCTTC. This sequence encodes CASSFGGSTNEQFF.

DNA for the CDR3: TGTGCCAGCCGAACCAACAATCAGCCCCAGCATTTT. Amino acids: CASRTNNQPQHF. The chain employs TRBV12-3 or TRBV12-4 and TRBJ1-5, with no clear D. The CDR3 has 12 residues. V was trimmed by 8 bases and J by 3 bases, leaving 8 bases between them.

Many counts were recorded for this clonotype. The V and J genes are TRBV2 and TRBJ2-7; D may be TRBD2 (6 bases). The CDR3 is made up of 15 amino acids. The V end lost 5 bases, the J end lost 5 bases, and 19 bases lay between the germline ends. Looked up from germline, CDR1 is SNHLY and CDR2 is FYNNEI. CDR3 bases: TGTGCCAGCAGTACCCCGGAGAGCGGGTGGGACGAGCAGTACTTC. Translating gives CASSTPESGWDEQYF.